What follows is one T cell receptor (beta chain) and its context. What it recognizes is unknown. CDR1 and CDR2 (germline): MNHNS, SASEGT. The germline V and J ends were trimmed by 7 bases and 9 bases, with 22 bases remaining between them. The CDR3 runs to 15 residues. Sequencing was at deep level. The protocol was immunoSEQ multiplex PCR, while the TCRdb copy is restricted to in-frame clones and leaves out a portion. Among 950,000 to 1,300,000 clones listed, under 80% were seen once. Negatively enriched CD4+ T cells were divided by CD45RA into naive and memory. The data were obtained in a study of shared clonotypes between healthy human individuals. Overall study context: For every donor, three CD4 naive, three CD4 memory, two CD8 naive and one CD8 memory plates were used. The study, taken as a whole, reports: Clonotypes shared by all four donors outscored non-shared clonotypes in generation probability.

This sequence originates from a man aged 18 to 35 in good health. Sequencing used memory CD4+ T cells sorted from blood. Specified subset: CD45RA-negative fraction. The V call is TRBV6-1, the J call TRBJ1-3, with D possibly matching TRBD1 (5 bases). The CDR3 DNA reads TGTGCCAGCACCGGGGATGGGCAGGGAGCCTCCACCATATATTTT. Translation gives CASTGDGQGASTIYF.